This entry is about one TCR beta chain. The data belong to a study of blood T cell repertoires in COVID-19. The CDR3 is 14 residues long. V was cut by 6 bases and J by 0 bases, with 15 bases left in between. Germline V lookup: CDR1 GTSNPN, CDR2 SVGIG (reference sequence). Clinical history as reported by participants underpinned cohort assignment. The assay was immunoSEQ multiplex PCR, and TCRdb's table has in-frame clones only and misses some. Here the sample spans a few hundred thousand clones, around nine tenths being singletons. The sequence came from a woman aged 18-29 years who had recovered from COVID-19. The chain links TRBV30 to TRBJ2-7; D is possibly TRBD1 (6 bases). Input material: PBMCs or T cells enriched from blood (not recorded which). The CDR3 region is CACYKGVISYEQYF. The CDR3 DNA reads TGTGCCTGTTACAAGGGGGTTATCTCCTACGAGCAGTACTTC. Filled out from reference TRBV30 and TRBJ2-7, the complete variable domain reads SQTIHQWPATLVQPVGSPLSLECTVEGTSNPNLYWYRQAAGRGLQLLFYSVGIGQISSEVPQNLSASRPQDRQFILSSKKLLLSDSGFYLCACYKGVISYEQYFGPGTRLTVT.